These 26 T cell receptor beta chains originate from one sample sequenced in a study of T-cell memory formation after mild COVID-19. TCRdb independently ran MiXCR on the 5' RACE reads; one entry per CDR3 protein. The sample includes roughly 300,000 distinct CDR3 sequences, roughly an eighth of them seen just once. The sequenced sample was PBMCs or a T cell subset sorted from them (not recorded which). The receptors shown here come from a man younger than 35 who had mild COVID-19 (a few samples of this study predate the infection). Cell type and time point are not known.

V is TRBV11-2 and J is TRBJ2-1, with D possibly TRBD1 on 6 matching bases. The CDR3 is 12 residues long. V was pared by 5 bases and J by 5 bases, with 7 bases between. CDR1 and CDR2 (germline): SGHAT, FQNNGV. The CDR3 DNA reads TGTGCCAGCAGCGGGGGCAACAATGAGCAGTTCTTC. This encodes CASSGGNNEQFF.

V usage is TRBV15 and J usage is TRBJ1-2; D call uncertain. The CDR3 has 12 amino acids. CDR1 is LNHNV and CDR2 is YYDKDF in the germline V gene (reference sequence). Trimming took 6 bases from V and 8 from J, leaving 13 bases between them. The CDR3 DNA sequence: TGTGCCACCAGACGCGGAGAAGGCGGCTACACCTTC. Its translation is CATRRGEGGYTF.

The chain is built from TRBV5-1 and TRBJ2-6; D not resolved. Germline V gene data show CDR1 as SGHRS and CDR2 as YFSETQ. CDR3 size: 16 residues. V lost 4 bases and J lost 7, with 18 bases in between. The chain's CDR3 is CASSGTPPLLANVLTF. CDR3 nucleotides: TGCGCCAGCAGCGGAACACCGCCCCTCTTAGCCAACGTCCTGACTTTC.

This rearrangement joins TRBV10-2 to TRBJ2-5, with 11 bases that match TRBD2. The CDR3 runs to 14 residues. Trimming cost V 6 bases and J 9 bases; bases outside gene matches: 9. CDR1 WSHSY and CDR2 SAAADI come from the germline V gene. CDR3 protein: CASRLAGVLSAQYF. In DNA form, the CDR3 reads TGCGCCAGCAGACTAGCGGGGGTGCTTTCGGCCCAGTACTTC.

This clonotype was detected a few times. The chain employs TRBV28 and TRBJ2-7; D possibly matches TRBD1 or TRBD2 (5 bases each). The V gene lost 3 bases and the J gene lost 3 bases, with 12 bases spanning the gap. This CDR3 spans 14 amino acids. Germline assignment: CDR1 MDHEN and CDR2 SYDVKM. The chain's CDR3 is CASSFGRGDYEQYV. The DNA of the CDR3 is TGTGCCAGCAGTTTTGGGAGAGGGGACTACGAGCAGTACGTC.

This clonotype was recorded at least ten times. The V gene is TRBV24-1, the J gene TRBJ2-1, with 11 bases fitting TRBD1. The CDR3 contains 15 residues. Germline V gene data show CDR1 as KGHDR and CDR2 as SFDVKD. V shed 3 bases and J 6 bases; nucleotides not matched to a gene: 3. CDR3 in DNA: TGTGCCACCAGTGATCCGGGGACAGGGGGCAATGAGCAGTTCTTC. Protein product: CATSDPGTGGNEQFF.

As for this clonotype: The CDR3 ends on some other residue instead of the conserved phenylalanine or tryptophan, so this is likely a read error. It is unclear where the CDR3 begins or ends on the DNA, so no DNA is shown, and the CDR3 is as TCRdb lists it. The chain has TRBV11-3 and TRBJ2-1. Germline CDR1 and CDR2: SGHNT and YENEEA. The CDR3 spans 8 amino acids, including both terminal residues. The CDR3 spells CASSLRVI.

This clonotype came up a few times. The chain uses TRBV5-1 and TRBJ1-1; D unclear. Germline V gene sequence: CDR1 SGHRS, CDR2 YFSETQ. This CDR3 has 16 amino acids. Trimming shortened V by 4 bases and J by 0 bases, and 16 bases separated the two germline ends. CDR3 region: CASSPTRSHMNTEAFF. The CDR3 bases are TGCGCCAGCAGCCCTACCCGGTCCCATATGAACACTGAAGCTTTCTTT.

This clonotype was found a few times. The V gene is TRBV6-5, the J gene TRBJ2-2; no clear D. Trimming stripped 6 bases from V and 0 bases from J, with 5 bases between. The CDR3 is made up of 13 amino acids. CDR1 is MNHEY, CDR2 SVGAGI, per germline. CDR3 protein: CASRDPNTGELFF. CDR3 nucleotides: TGTGCCAGCAGAGACCCGAACACCGGGGAGCTGTTTTTT.

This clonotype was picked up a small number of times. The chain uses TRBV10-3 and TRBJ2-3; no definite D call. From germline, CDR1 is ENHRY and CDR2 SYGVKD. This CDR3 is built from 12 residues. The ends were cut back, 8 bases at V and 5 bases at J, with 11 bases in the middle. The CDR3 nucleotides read TGTGCCATCCGTCGAGGCGAAGATACGCAGTATTTT. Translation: CAIRRGEDTQYF.

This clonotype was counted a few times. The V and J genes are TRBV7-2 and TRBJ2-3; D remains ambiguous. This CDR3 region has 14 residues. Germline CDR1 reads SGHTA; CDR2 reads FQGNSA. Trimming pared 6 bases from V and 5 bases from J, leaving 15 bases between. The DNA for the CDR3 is TGTGCCAGCAGTCTTCCATTCCGGGTAGATACGCAGTATTTT. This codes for CASSLPFRVDTQYF.

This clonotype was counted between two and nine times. CDR3 residues: CASSLVPGQETQYF. Here the CDR3 DNA reads TGTGCCAGCAGCTTAGTCCCAGGTCAAGAGACCCAGTACTTC. The chain carries TRBV7-2 and TRBJ2-5, with D uncertain. CDR3 length: 14 amino acids. CDR1 and CDR2 (germline): SGHTA, FQGNSA. The germline V and J ends were trimmed by 1 base and 2 bases, with 8 bases remaining between them.

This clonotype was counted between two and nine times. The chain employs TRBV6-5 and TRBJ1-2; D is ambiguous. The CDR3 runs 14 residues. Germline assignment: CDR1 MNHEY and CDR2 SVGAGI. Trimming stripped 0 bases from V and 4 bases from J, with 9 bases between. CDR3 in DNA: TGTGCCAGCAGTTACTCCCGGATTTCCTATGGCTACACCTTC. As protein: CASSYSRISYGYTF.

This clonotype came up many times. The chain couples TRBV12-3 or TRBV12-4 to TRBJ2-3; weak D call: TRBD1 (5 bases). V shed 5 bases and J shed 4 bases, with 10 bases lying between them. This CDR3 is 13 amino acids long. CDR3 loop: CASSPGYPDTQYF. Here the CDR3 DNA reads TGTGCCAGCAGTCCAGGGTATCCAGATACGCAGTATTTT.

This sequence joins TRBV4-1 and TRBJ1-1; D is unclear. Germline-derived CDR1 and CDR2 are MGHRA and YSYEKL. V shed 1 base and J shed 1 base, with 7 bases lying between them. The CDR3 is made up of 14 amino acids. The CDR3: CASSQGPSNTEAFF. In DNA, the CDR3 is TGCGCCAGCAGCCAAGGTCCCTCGAACACTGAAGCTTTCTTT.

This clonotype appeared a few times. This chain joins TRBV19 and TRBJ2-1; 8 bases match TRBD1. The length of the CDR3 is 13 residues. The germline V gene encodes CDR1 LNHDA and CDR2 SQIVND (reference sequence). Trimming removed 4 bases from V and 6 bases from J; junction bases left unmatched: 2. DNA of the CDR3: TGTGCCAGTAGTACAGACAGGGGCAATGAGCAGTTCTTC. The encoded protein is CASSTDRGNEQFF.

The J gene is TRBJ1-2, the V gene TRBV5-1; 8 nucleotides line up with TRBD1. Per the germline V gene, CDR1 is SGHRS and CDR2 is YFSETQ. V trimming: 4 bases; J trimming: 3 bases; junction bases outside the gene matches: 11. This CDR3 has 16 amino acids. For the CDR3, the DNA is TGCGCCAGCAGCCTTCGGACAGGGAAGGGAGACTATGGCTACACCTTC. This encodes CASSLRTGKGDYGYTF. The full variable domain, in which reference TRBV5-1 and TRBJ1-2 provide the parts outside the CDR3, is KAGVTQTPRYLIKTRGQQVTLSCSPISGHRSVSWYQQTPGQGLQFLFEYFSETQRNKGNFPGRFSGRQFSNSRSEMNVSTLELGDSALYLCASSLRTGKGDYGYTFGSGTRLTVV.

The DNA of the CDR3 is TGCGCCAGCAGCCAGTACTCAAATCCTTCCTACGAGCAGTACTTC. Encoded protein: CASSQYSNPSYEQYF. The chain has TRBV4-1 and TRBJ2-7; D remains ambiguous. The CDR3 runs to 15 residues. Germline assignment: CDR1 MGHRA and CDR2 YSYEKL. With 3 bases removed from V and 1 base from J, the gap between germline ends came to 13 bases.

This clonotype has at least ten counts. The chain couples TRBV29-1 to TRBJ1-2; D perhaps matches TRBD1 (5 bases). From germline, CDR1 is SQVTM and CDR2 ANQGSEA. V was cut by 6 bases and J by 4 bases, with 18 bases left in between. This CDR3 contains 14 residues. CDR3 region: CSVRRIAGSYGYTF. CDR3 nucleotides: TGCAGCGTCCGACGAATTGCAGGGTCCTATGGCTACACCTTC.

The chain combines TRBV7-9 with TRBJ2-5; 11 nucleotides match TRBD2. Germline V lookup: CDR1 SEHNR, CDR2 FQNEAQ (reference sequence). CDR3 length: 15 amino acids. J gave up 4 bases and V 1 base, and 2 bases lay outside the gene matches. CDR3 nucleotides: TGTGCCAGCAGCTTAGGCGGGACTAGCGGAGAGACCCAGTACTTC. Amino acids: CASSLGGTSGETQYF.

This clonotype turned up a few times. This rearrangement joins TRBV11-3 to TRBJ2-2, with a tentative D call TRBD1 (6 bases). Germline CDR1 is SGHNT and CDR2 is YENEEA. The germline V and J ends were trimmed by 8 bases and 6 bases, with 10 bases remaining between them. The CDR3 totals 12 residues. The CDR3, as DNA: TGTGCCAGCGGCAGGGGTGCCGGGGAGCTGTTTTTT. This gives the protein CASGRGAGELFF.

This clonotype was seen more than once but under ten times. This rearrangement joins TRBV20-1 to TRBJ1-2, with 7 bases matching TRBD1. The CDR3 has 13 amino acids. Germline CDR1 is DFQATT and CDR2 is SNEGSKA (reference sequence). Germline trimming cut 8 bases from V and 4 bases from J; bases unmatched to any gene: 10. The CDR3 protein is CSSTAGTVYGYTF. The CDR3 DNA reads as TGCAGTTCTACCGCCGGGACAGTCTATGGCTACACCTTC.

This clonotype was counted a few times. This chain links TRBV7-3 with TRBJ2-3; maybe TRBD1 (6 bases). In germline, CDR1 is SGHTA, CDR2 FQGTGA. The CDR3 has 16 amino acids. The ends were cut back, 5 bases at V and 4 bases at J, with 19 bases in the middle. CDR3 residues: CASSPSGAGVPDTQYF. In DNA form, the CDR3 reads TGTGCCAGCAGCCCGTCCGGGGCAGGGGTCCCAGATACGCAGTATTTT.

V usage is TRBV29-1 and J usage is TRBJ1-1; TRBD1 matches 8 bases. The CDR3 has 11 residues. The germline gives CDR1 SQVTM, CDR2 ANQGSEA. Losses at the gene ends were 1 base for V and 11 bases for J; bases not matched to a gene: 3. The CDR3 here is CSVEGTGSAFF. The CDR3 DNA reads TGCAGCGTTGAAGGGACAGGGTCCGCTTTCTTT.

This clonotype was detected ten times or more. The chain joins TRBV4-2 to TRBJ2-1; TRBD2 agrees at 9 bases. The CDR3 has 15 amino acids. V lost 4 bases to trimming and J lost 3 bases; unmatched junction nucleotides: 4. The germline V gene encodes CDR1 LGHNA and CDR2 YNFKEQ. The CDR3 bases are TGTGCCAGCAGCCGAGGGACTAGCAACTACAATGAGCAGTTCTTC. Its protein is CASSRGTSNYNEQFF.

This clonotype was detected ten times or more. The CDR3 nucleotides are TGTGCCAGCAGTTCGAGCGGGGCCTATTTCGGGGAGCTGTTTTTT. This translates into CASSSSGAYFGELFF. V is TRBV6-5 and J is TRBJ2-2; 7 nucleotides align to TRBD2. J lost 7 bases, V lost 4 bases, and 9 bases had no gene match. The germline V gene encodes CDR1 MNHEY and CDR2 SVGAGI. The CDR3 has 15 amino acids.